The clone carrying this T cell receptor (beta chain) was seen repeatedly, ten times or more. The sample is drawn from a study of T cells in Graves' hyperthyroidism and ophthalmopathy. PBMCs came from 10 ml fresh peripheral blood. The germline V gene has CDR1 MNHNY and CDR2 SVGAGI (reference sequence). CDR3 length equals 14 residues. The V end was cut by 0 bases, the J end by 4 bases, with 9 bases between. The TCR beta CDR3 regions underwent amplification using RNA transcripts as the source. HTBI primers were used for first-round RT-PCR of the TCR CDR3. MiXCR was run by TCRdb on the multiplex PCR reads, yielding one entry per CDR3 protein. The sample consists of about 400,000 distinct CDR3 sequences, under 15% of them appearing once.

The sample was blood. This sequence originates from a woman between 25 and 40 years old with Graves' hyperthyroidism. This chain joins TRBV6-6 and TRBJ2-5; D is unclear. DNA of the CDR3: TGTGCCAGCAGTTACTCGTCACGAGGAGAGACCCAGTACTTC. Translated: CASSYSSRGETQYF.